These T cell receptor beta chains were read from a single sample in a study of low-dose radiotherapy and immunotherapy resistance in tumors. Using its own MiXCR run on the reads, TCRdb lists one record per CDR3 protein. The repertoire holds around 100,000 distinct CDR3 sequences, around 20% seen once, with about 13% in the top ten. The material sequenced was PBMCs, taken after low-dose radiotherapy plus immunotherapy. Source of these receptors: a female donor with ovarian cancer. The CDR3 runs from the conserved cysteine through the conserved F or W. D genes are given only for firm matches. Clone size is shown for a subset of rows, as once, few, many or a class of expanded clone.

TRBJ2-7 TRBV20-1 many - CSARDGGTQSYEQYF TGCAGTGCTAGAGATGGTGGGACCCAATCCTACGAGCAGTACTTC
TRBJ2-2 TRBV6-2/TRBV6-3 many - CASSYRGYTGELFF TGTGCCAGCAGTTACAGAGGCTACACCGGGGAGCTGTTTTTT
TRBJ1-1 TRBV7-2 many - CASSLVGGTGTEAFF TGTGCCAGCAGCTTAGTTGGGGGGACGGGCACTGAAGCTTTCTTT
TRBJ2-5 TRBV6-2/TRBV6-3 many - CASSVRYQETQYF TGTGCCAGCAGTGTGAGGTACCAAGAGACCCAGTACTTC
TRBJ1-4 TRBV6-2/TRBV6-3 - - CASNYITTNEKLFF TGTGCCAGCAATTATATTACAACTAATGAAAAACTGTTTTTT
TRBJ2-2 TRBV10-3 many - CAISEYGSPRPGELFF TGTGCCATCAGTGAGTACGGGAGTCCCCGGCCGGGGGAGCTGTTTTTT
TRBJ1-6 TRBV12-3/TRBV12-4 many - CASSLGDGHSPLHF TGTGCCAGCAGTCTCGGGGACGGACATTCACCCCTCCACTTT
TRBJ2-1 TRBV7-2 many TRBD2 CASSLSGGSGRSYNEQFF TGTGCCAGCAGCTTATCTGGGGGCAGCGGGAGGTCCTACAATGAGCAGTTCTTC
TRBJ2-6 TRBV7-2 many - CAGLDSGANVLTF TGTGCCGGTTTAGACTCTGGGGCCAACGTCCTGACTTTC
TRBJ2-7 TRBV5-1 once TRBD2 CASSLDGLADFSYEQYF TGCGCCAGCAGCTTGGACGGACTAGCGGATTTCTCCTACGAGCAGTACTTC
TRBJ2-7 TRBV19 many - CASSMSDTGYEQYF TGTGCCAGTAGTATGTCGGACACAGGCTACGAGCAGTACTTC
TRBJ2-3 TRBV5-1 many TRBD1 CASSFRQGVNTQYF TGCGCCAGCAGCTTTCGACAGGGTGTGAATACGCAGTATTTT
TRBJ1-5 TRBV3-1 - - CASSQDGRVNQPQHF TGTGCCAGCAGCCAAGATGGACGGGTCAATCAGCCCCAGCATTTT
TRBJ2-1 TRBV7-6 many - CASSLASYNEQFF TGTGCCAGCAGCTTGGCCAGTTACAATGAGCAGTTCTTC
TRBJ2-1 TRBV2 many - CASRDRKSLSYNEQFF TGTGCCAGCAGGGATCGAAAGTCCCTCTCCTACAATGAGCAGTTCTTC
TRBJ2-5 TRBV7-6 many - CASSFLGTETQYF TGTGCCAGCAGCTTCCTAGGGACAGAGACCCAGTACTTC
TRBJ2-1 TRBV6-6 - - CASSYSAGAGHEQFF TGTGCCAGCAGTTACTCGGCAGGGGCGGGCCATGAGCAGTTCTTC
TRBJ2-7 TRBV11-2 few TRBD1 CVSSATGTGHEQYF TGTGTTAGCAGCGCGACCGGGACAGGTCACGAGCAGTACTTC
TRBJ1-3 TRBV30 - - CAWSALGTYGNTIYF TGTGCCTGGAGTGCTTTGGGGACCTACGGAAACACCATATATTTT
TRBJ1-6 TRBV7-2 many - CASSLGGRSPLHF TGTGCCAGCAGCTTAGGGGGACGTTCACCCCTCCACTTT
TRBJ1-1 TRBV2 medium-sized - CASMEAYTEAFF TGTGCCAGCATGGAGGCCTACACTGAAGCTTTCTTT
TRBJ2-3 TRBV9 many - CASTLGRSTDTQYF TGTGCCAGCACCCTGGGACGTAGCACAGATACGCAGTATTTT
TRBJ2-5 TRBV20-1 many - CSARGGAETQYF TGCAGTGCTAGGGGGGGGGCGGAGACCCAGTACTTC
TRBJ2-2 TRBV6-2/TRBV6-3 many TRBD2 CASHLAGALGTGELFF TGTGCCAGCCATCTAGCGGGGGCCCTGGGCACCGGGGAGCTGTTTTTT
TRBJ2-7 TRBV12-3/TRBV12-4 many - CASSFVHTNYEQYF TGTGCCAGCAGTTTCGTCCATACTAACTACGAGCAGTACTTC
TRBJ1-5 TRBV29-1 many - CSIGVPGGPQHF TGCAGCATTGGAGTTCCCGGTGGGCCCCAGCATTTT
TRBJ2-1 TRBV6-2/TRBV6-3 many TRBD2 CALRTPTSGRAKEQFF TGTGCGCTACGCACCCCAACTAGCGGGAGGGCAAAGGAGCAGTTCTTC
TRBJ2-1 TRBV20-1 many - CSARGERGPWHEQFF TGCAGTGCTAGAGGGGAGCGCGGCCCCTGGCATGAGCAGTTCTTC
TRBJ2-3 TRBV11-3 many TRBD2 CASSPGLAGGPDTQYF TGTGCCAGCAGCCCGGGACTAGCGGGAGGGCCTGATACGCAGTATTTT
TRBJ2-1 TRBV5-1 few TRBD2 CASSPLRGRADNEQFF TGCGCCAGCAGCCCGCTGCGCGGGAGGGCCGACAATGAGCAGTTCTTC
TRBJ1-6 TRBV6-2/TRBV6-3 many - CASSYLPQGNNSPLHF TGTGCCAGCAGTTACCTTCCGCAGGGGAATAATTCACCCCTCCACTTT
TRBJ2-3 TRBV12-3/TRBV12-4 many TRBD1 CASSYATGPSTDTQYF TGTGCCAGCAGTTATGCGACAGGGCCGAGCACAGATACGCAGTATTTT
TRBJ2-7 TRBV27 - TRBD1 CASVGTVPYEQYF TGTGCCAGCGTAGGGACAGTCCCCTACGAGCAGTACTTC
TRBJ2-1 TRBV2 many - CASSNTRARNEQFF TGTGCCAGCAGTAACACGCGGGCTCGGAATGAGCAGTTCTTC
TRBJ2-3 TRBV6-2/TRBV6-3 - TRBD1 CASSHRTGEPKMVDTQYF TGTGCCAGCAGTCACCGGACAGGGGAACCGAAGATGGTAGATACGCAGTATTTT
TRBJ1-4 TRBV15 many - CATSRPERPNEKLFF TGTGCCACCAGCAGGCCAGAGAGACCTAATGAAAAACTGTTTTTT
TRBJ2-5 TRBV20-1 - - CSASGGPGFDTQYF TGCAGTGCTAGCGGGGGGCCTGGTTTTGACACCCAGTACTTC
TRBJ2-7 TRBV29-1 many - CSVGEGDEQYF TGCAGCGTTGGGGAGGGGGACGAGCAGTACTTC
TRBJ1-1 TRBV4-1 many - CASSTYRDVTEAFF TGCGCCAGCAGCACCTACAGGGATGTGACTGAAGCTTTCTTT
TRBJ2-1 TRBV5-1 many TRBD2 CASSWTSGTPSNNEQFF TGCGCCAGCAGCTGGACTAGCGGGACCCCGTCTAACAATGAGCAGTTCTTC
TRBJ2-3 TRBV30 once TRBD2 CAWRASGGGGTQYF TGTGCCTGGAGGGCTAGCGGGGGCGGCGGGACGCAGTATTTT
TRBJ1-2 TRBV5-4 medium-sized - CASSFGSGSNYGYTF TGTGCCAGCAGCTTTGGATCAGGGTCCAACTATGGCTACACCTTC
TRBJ2-3 TRBV19 - - CASSPRRGQRADTQYF TGTGCCAGTAGTCCCCGACGAGGTCAGAGGGCAGATACGCAGTATTTT
TRBJ1-1 TRBV6-2/TRBV6-3 many - CASSYRFRAFF TGTGCCAGCAGTTACCGATTTCGAGCTTTCTTT
TRBJ2-2 TRBV20-1 once - CSGGMGTGELFF TGCAGTGGCGGGATGGGCACCGGGGAGCTGTTTTTT
TRBJ1-1 TRBV13 many - CASSLYSGGAGNTEAFF TGTGCCAGCAGCTTATACTCTGGGGGCGCGGGGAACACTGAAGCTTTCTTT
TRBJ1-5 TRBV12-3/TRBV12-4 - - CASSFGVSNQPQHF TGTGCCAGCAGTTTTGGAGTTAGCAATCAGCCCCAGCATTTT
TRBJ2-1 TRBV9 - TRBD2 CASSPQSRRTSGNEQFF TGTGCCAGCAGCCCCCAAAGCAGGAGGACTAGCGGCAATGAGCAGTTCTTC
TRBJ2-3 TRBV6-6 many TRBD2 CASSYSSARGSTDTQYF TGTGCCAGCAGTTACTCCTCGGCGCGGGGGAGCACAGATACGCAGTATTTT